Each of the 19 T cell receptor beta chains below was sequenced from the same sample in a study of T-cell reconstitution after alpha-beta-depleted transplantation in children. Library preparation (for TCRbeta) was performed with unique molecular identifiers. TCRdb itself ran the PCR reads through MiXCR, one entry per CDR3 protein. There are about 580,000 distinct CDR3 sequences in the sample; about 21% occur only once, and 13% to 15% lies in the top ten. The sequences come from PBMCs, mostly from graft donor cells, collected 360 days after TCRalphabeta/CD19-depleted stem cell transplant. Receptor source: a boy younger than two who had a stem cell transplant for acute myeloid leukemia, so the T cells may come from the graft donor.

The chain carries TRBV25-1 and TRBJ2-7, with D unresolved. CDR3 length: 12 amino acids. Trimming took off 3 bases at V and 1 base at J, with 4 bases between the two ends. Germline V gives CDR1 MGHDK, CDR2 SYGVNS. DNA for the CDR3: TGTGCCAGCAGTGACCCGTCCTACGAGCAGTACGTC. It encodes CASSDPSYEQYV.

This clonotype was found a few times. The CDR3 nucleotides are TGTGCCAGCAGTTACGGCAACCGCGCCCGGGACAGGGGTTACGAGCAGTACTTC. Translated: CASSYGNRARDRGYEQYF. This chain connects TRBV6-5 to TRBJ2-7, with 10 bases aligning to TRBD1. The CDR3 covers 18 residues. CDR1 and CDR2 (germline): MNHEY, SVGAGI. The J segment lost 4 bases and the V segment lost 2 bases, leaving 14 bases of the junction unmatched.

This clonotype was seen many times. The chain couples TRBV2 to TRBJ2-7; D might be TRBD1 (6 bases). CDR1 and CDR2 (germline): SNHLY, FYNNEI. This CDR3 is built from 14 residues. Trimming stripped 8 bases from V and 0 bases from J, with 14 bases between. The CDR3 DNA follows: TGTGCCAGCGGACCGACAGGCCCCTCCTACGAGCAGTACTTC. Translation gives CASGPTGPSYEQYF.

This clonotype was observed at least ten times. The chain recombines TRBV12-3 or TRBV12-4 with TRBJ2-3; TRBD2 aligns across 11 bases. The CDR3 consists of 15 residues. Unmatched junction bases numbered 2, after V lost 4 bases and J lost 2 bases. The CDR3 reads CASSWTSGFTDTQYF. CDR3 bases: TGTGCCAGCAGTTGGACTAGCGGGTTCACAGATACGCAGTATTTT.

V gene TRBV12-3 or TRBV12-4 combines with J gene TRBJ2-2, with D unclear. The CDR3 runs to 12 residues. Trimming removed 6 bases from V and 4 bases from J, with 6 bases in between. The CDR3 nucleotides read TGTGCCAGCAGCATTACCACCGGGGAGCTGTTTTTT. Translating gives CASSITTGELFF.

The chain joins TRBV11-2 to TRBJ2-7, with no clear D. This CDR3 has 16 amino acids. Trimming removed 1 base from V and 0 bases from J, with 13 bases in between. Germline V gene sequence: CDR1 SGHAT, CDR2 FQNNGV. CDR3 sequence (DNA): TGTGCCAGCAGCTTAGCGGCCAAAACGAGCTCCTACGAGCAGTACTTC. Residues: CASSLAAKTSSYEQYF.

This rearrangement joins TRBV6-2 or TRBV6-3 to TRBJ2-7; D may be TRBD2 (5 bases). The CDR3 runs 12 residues. CDR1 and CDR2 from the germline V gene are MNHEY and SVGEGT. Trimming took off 6 bases at V and 3 bases at J, with 9 bases between the two ends. The CDR3 DNA reads TGTGCCAGCAGCCGCGGACTCTACGAGCAGTACTTC. Translated: CASSRGLYEQYF.

In this sample, this clonotype turned up a few times. The rearrangement uses TRBV9 and TRBJ2-5; 7 positions agree with TRBD1. CDR1 SGDLS and CDR2 YYNGEE come from the germline V gene. CDR3 size: 14 residues. Trimming cost V 0 bases and J 1 base; bases outside gene matches: 0. This chain's CDR3 is CASSVAGGQETQYF. The CDR3 DNA follows: TGTGCCAGCAGCGTAGCAGGGGGCCAAGAGACCCAGTACTTC.

This clonotype has a count of ten or more. The chain uses TRBV4-3 and TRBJ2-1, with TRBD1 matching over 7 bases. V gave up 1 base and J gave up 4 bases; unmatched junction bases: 7. The CDR3 is made up of 16 amino acids. Germline V CDR1 and CDR2: LGHNA, YSLEER. The CDR3 DNA is TGCGCCAGCAGCCAAGCTGGGAACAGGGGTTACAATGAGCAGTTCTTC. This gives the protein CASSQAGNRGYNEQFF.

Concerning this clonotype: A much more abundant neighbour one base away suggests this may be a read error. The gene calls are TRBV28 and TRBJ2-7, with a possible D match to TRBD2 (5 bases). Germline V CDR1 and CDR2: MDHEN, SYDVKM. The CDR3 length is 11 residues. Deletions cut 4 bases from V and 5 bases from J, with 6 bases between. The CDR3 DNA sequence: TGTGCCAGCAGTTCGGGGAACGAGCAGTACGTC. Its protein is CASSSGNEQYV.

This clonotype was observed at least ten times. The rearrangement joins TRBV20-1 to TRBJ2-1, with D hard to call. The CDR3 is 14 residues long. V gave up 7 bases and J gave up 0 bases, with 13 bases separating them. Per germline, CDR1 DFQATT and CDR2 SNEGSKA (reference sequence). CDR3 DNA sequence: TGCAGTGTCGCGTCCTTCTTCTCCTACAATGAGCAGTTCTTC. Translation: CSVASFFSYNEQFF.

This clonotype was detected only a few times. The CDR3 protein is CASSSETGNTEAFF. The DNA of the CDR3 is TGTGCCAGCAGTTCCGAGACGGGGAACACTGAAGCTTTCTTT. The chain combines TRBV12-3 or TRBV12-4 with TRBJ1-1; D call uncertain. V lost 4 bases to trimming and J lost 1 base, with 10 bases between them. The CDR3 is made up of 14 amino acids.

This clonotype was seen many times. The chain joins TRBV29-1 to TRBJ2-5, with 10 bases matching TRBD1. This CDR3 spans 17 amino acids. V lost 3 bases, J lost 5 bases, and 15 bases stayed unmatched. From germline, CDR1 is SQVTM and CDR2 ANQGSEA. The CDR3 DNA reads TGCAGCGTTGATGGAGGGTCGACAGGGGGCTTGGGGGAGACCCAGTACTTC. Protein sequence: CSVDGGSTGGLGETQYF.

This clonotype has only a few counts. The chain has TRBV20-1 and TRBJ2-1; D may match TRBD1 or TRBD2 (6 bases each). V was shortened by 0 bases and J by 3 bases, with 15 bases between the two germline ends. Germline loops: CDR1 DFQATT, CDR2 SNEGSKA (reference sequence). The CDR3 is made up of 16 amino acids. The CDR3 reads CSARDPGDNLYNEQFF. The CDR3 DNA sequence: TGCAGTGCTAGAGATCCGGGGGACAACCTCTACAATGAGCAGTTCTTC.

This clonotype appeared a few times. The V gene is TRBV18, the J gene TRBJ1-1; TRBD1 is a possible D gene (6 bases). The CDR3 extends over 13 amino acids. V was cut by 9 bases and J by 4 bases, with 15 bases left in between. Germline V gene lookup returns CDR1 KGHSH and CDR2 LQKENI. The CDR3 bases are TGTGCCAGTTGTGAGGGGGTTCGCACTGAAGCTTTCTTT. It is translated as CASCEGVRTEAFF. Supplemented by reference TRBV18 and TRBJ1-1, the full variable domain reads NAGVMQNPRHLVRRRGQEARLRCSPMKGHSHVYWYRQLPEEGLKFMVYLQKENIIDESGMPKERFSAEFPKEGPSILRIQQVVRGDSAAYFCASCEGVRTEAFFGQGTRLTVV.

This clonotype was seen only a few times. The V gene is TRBV5-1, the J gene TRBJ2-7, with TRBD1 matching 7 bases. With 0 bases clipped from V and 7 bases from J, the junction kept 4 bases outside the gene matches. This CDR3 contains 13 residues. Germline V gene lookup returns CDR1 SGHRS and CDR2 YFSETQ. CDR3 coding DNA: TGCGCCAGCAGCTTGGTAACAGGGGAAGAGCAGTACTTC. As protein: CASSLVTGEEQYF.

This clonotype was counted between two and nine times. The gene calls are TRBV12-3 or TRBV12-4 and TRBJ2-2, with a weak D call TRBD2 (6 bases). V lost 11 bases to trimming and J lost 0 bases, with 10 bases between them. The CDR3 is 13 residues long. The CDR3 DNA sequence: TGTGCCGGGGGGTGGGCGAACACCGGGGAGCTGTTTTTT. Protein product: CAGGWANTGELFF.

CDR3 bases: TGCAGTGCTAGAAAACCGGGACAGGGAATCTACGAGCAGTACGTC. Amino acid sequence: CSARKPGQGIYEQYV. This rearrangement joins TRBV20-1 to TRBJ2-7, with 9 bases fitting TRBD1. This CDR3 has 15 amino acids. Germline CDR1 is DFQATT and CDR2 is SNEGSKA (reference sequence). Trimming cost V 2 bases and J 3 bases; bases outside gene matches: 8.

In regard to this clonotype: A much larger clonotype is one base distant, so this may be a read error. The rearrangement uses TRBV6-1 and TRBJ2-7; 8 positions agree with TRBD1. Trimming cost V 6 bases and J 6 bases; bases outside gene matches: 10. CDR1 MNHNS and CDR2 SASEGT come from the germline V gene. There are 14 residues in the CDR3. CDR3 amino acids: CASSAGGPGGEQYF. The CDR3 DNA follows: TGTGCCAGCAGCGCAGGGGGCCCCGGGGGCGAGCAGTACTTC.